This T cell receptor beta chain stems from a study of blood T cell repertoires in COVID-19. Study information: Whether acute or convalescent, the COVID-19 samples came from the United States, Italy and Spain. From T cells, B-cell-depleted T cells, or PBMCs came the material, which was cDNA or gDNA.

In the authors' workflow: Estimates of nucleated cell counts were drawn from the amplification of reference gene primers. Libraries were prepared by immunoSEQ multiplex PCR; TCRdb keeps only in-frame clonotypes and omits some of them. V and J calls and clone size are given by that table; D and trimming were obtained from the DNA. Altogether some 110,000 clones are present, 86% being singletons, with the ten largest covering about 8%. The CDR3 sequence is 15 residues long. V lost 2 bases, J lost 5 bases, and 5 bases stayed unmatched. Germline V CDR1 and CDR2: SGHKS, YYEKEE (reference sequence). The TCR originated in a man between 65 and 80 years old who had recovered from COVID-19. The V call is TRBV5-5, the J call TRBJ2-2, with TRBD2 matching 8 bases. Sample: peripheral blood. In DNA, the CDR3 is TGTGCCAGCAGCTTACTGTCGGGAGGGACCGGGGAGCTGTTTTTT. Translation: CASSLLSGGTGELFF.